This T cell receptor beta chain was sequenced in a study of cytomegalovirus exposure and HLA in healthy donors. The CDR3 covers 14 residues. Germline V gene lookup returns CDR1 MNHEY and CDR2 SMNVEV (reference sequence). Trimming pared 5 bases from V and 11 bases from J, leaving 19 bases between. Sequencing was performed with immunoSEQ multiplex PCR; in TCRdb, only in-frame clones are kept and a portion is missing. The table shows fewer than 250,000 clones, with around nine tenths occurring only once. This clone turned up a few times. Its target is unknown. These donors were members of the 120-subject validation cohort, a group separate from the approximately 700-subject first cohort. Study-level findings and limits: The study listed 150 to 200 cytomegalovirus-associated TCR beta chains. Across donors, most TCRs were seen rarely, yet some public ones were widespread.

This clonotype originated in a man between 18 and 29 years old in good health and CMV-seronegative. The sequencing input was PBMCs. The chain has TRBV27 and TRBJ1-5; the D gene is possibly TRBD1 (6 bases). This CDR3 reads CASSPDRIDTTQHF. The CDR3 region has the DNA TGTGCCAGCAGTCCCGACAGGATCGACACGACCCAGCATTTT.